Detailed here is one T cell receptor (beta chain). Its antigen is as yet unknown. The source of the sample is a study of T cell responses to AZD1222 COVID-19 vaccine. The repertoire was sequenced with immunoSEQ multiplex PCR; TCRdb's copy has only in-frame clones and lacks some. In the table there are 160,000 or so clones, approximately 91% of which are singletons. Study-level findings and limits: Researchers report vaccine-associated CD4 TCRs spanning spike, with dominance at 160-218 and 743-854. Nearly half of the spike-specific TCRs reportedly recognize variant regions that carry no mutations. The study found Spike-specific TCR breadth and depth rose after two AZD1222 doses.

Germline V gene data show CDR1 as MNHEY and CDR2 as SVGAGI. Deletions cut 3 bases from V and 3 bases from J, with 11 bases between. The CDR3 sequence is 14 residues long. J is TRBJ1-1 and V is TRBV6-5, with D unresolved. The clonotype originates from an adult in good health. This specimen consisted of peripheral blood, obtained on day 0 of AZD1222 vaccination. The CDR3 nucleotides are TGTGCCAGCAGTTATGGTGTTGGGGACACTGAAGCTTTCTTT. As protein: CASSYGVGDTEAFF.